This T cell receptor (beta chain) was identified during a study of blood T cell repertoires in COVID-19. Study at large: The cDNA or gDNA used as material had been derived from T cells, B-cell-depleted T cells, or PBMCs.

Methods used by the authors: Nucleated cell counts were estimated from reference gene primer amplification. TCRdb's table, derived via immunoSEQ multiplex PCR, lists solely in-frame clones and lacks some. V, J and clone size derive from that table, while D and trimming were established from the DNA sequence. The sample shows 65,000 to 85,000 clones, roughly 84% of them seen only once. With 6 bases removed from V and 0 bases from J, the gap between germline ends came to 8 bases. Germline values: CDR1 MNHEY, CDR2 SVGAGI. There are 13 residues in the CDR3. As for this clone: Other DNA sequences in the same sample also yield this CDR3.

The sample was peripheral blood. The TCR was taken from a woman aged 18-29 years with acute or convalescent COVID-19. The chain recombines TRBV6-5 with TRBJ1-1; the D gene is possibly TRBD1 (5 bases). The CDR3, as DNA: TGTGCCAGCAGGCGGGGGGTGAACACTGAAGCTTTCTTT. This sequence encodes CASRRGVNTEAFF.